Only a few counts were recorded for the clone carrying this TCR beta chain. Its target is not known. This CDR3 is built from 15 residues. From germline, CDR1 is LNHNV and CDR2 YYDKDF (reference sequence). V trimming: 1 base; J trimming: 4 bases; junction bases outside the gene matches: 4. This sample is drawn from a study of CD8 T cells in ankylosing spondylitis. TCRdb re-derived calls from the 5' RACE reads in MiXCR, one entry per CDR3 protein. Counted here are around 540,000 distinct CDR3 sequences, more than 9.5% occurring once; the ten biggest clones make up around 7%. Points from the study as a whole: Seemingly distinctive of ankylosing spondylitis blood was a TCR beta motif formed by eight highly homologous variants. Significant enrichment of disease-linked clones was reportedly seen in matched ankylosing spondylitis synovial fluid.

The receptor's source is a male donor with ankylosing spondylitis. Sequences were obtained from blood, either unsorted or a sorted T cell fraction (not recorded which). The V gene is TRBV15, the J gene TRBJ2-5; 9 bases are a match to TRBD1. CDR3 DNA sequence: TGTGCCACCAGCAGAGGGGACAGGGACGCAGAGACCCAGTACTTC. Encoded protein: CATSRGDRDAETQYF.